Sequencing of this T cell receptor beta chain was carried out in a study of blood T cell repertoires in COVID-19. Study-wide context: Sites in the United States, Italy and Spain provided acute and convalescent COVID-19 samples. T cells, B-cell-depleted T cells, or PBMCs provided the cDNA or gDNA that served as material.

This CDR3 comprises 13 residues. Germline-derived CDR1 and CDR2 are SNHLY and FYNNEI. After removal of 8 bases from V and 7 bases from J, the junction contained 8 bases not matched to a gene. As originally analysed: The authors estimated nucleated cell counts from reference gene primer amplification. TCRdb's copy holds only in-frame clones and misses some; the assay was immunoSEQ multiplex PCR. Clone size and V and J calls were adopted from that table, with D and trimming inferred from the DNA. The sample has some 64,000 clones, 78% seen once. This receptor was taken from a man aged 55 to 70 with COVID-19, enrolled during active disease. The chain joins TRBV2 to TRBJ2-1; TRBD2 matches at 7 bases. The source material was peripheral blood. CDR3 nucleotide sequence: TGTGCCAGCCGCCGGGGGGAGGGGAATGAGCAGTTCTTC. Translation: CASRRGEGNEQFF.